The rows below give T cell receptor beta chains drawn from one sample of a study of T cells in Graves' hyperthyroidism and ophthalmopathy. MiXCR, run by TCRdb on the multiplex PCR reads, gives a single entry per CDR3 protein. The data hold around 300,000 distinct CDR3 sequences, with about an eighth observed a single time. Sequences were obtained from blood. These receptors originate from a woman aged 25 to 45 with Graves' hyperthyroidism that later progressed to Graves' ophthalmopathy. Both conserved end residues are part of each CDR3. A D gene is named only where the DNA matches it firmly. Expanded clones get a size class; other rows say once, few or many, or leave the size out.

>TRBJ2-2|TRBV10-3|TRBD2|.
TGTGCCATCAGTCAGCGGGAGGGGTTCGCCGGGGAGCTGTTTTTT
CAISQREGFAGELFF
>TRBJ1-5|TRBV5-1|.|many
TGTGCCAGCAGTTTGGGCGGGGGCAATCAGCCCCAGCATTTT
CASSLGGGNQPQHF
>TRBJ1-2|TRBV18|.|many
TGTGCCAGCTCACCACCTGGTTCGGGCAGCTATGGCTACACCTTC
CASSPPGSGSYGYTF
>TRBJ2-1|TRBV6-5|.|many
TGTGCCAGCAGTTACTCGGGGCCGGCGGGGGCTTACAATGAGCAGTTCTTC
CASSYSGPAGAYNEQFF
>TRBJ1-1|TRBV18|TRBD1|many
TGTGCCAGCTCACCGCCTGGACAGGGAGTTAGTAGTGAAGCTTTCTTT
CASSPPGQGVSSEAFF
>TRBJ2-7|TRBV20-1|TRBD1|many
TGCAGTGCTGAGGATGACAGGGTGCTCTACGAGCAGTACTTC
CSAEDDRVLYEQYF
>TRBJ2-7|TRBV7-2|TRBD2|many
TGTGCCAGCAGCTTAGGTCCTAGCGGAATCTACGAGCAGTACTTC
CASSLGPSGIYEQYF
>TRBJ2-5|TRBV6-6|TRBD1|many
TGTGCCAGCAGTTACTCCACAGGGGTCCAGTACTTC
CASSYSTGVQYF
>TRBJ2-1|TRBV5-1|TRBD2|many
TGCGCCAGCAGCTTGGAAGGTAGCGGGAGGACTTTTTCCTACAATGAGCAGTTCTTC
CASSLEGSGRTFSYNEQFF
>TRBJ2-2|TRBV18|.|.
TGTGCCAGCTCATCAAACGCGGGAAGCTTCACCGGGGAGCTGTTTTTT
CASSSNAGSFTGELFF
>TRBJ2-7|TRBV4-2|TRBD2|.
TGTGCCAGCAGCCAAGAGGATGTCAGCGGGGCGGAGCAGTACTTC
CASSQEDVSGAEQYF
>TRBJ1-2|TRBV5-4|TRBD1|few
TGTGCCAGCAGCTTGGCCGGGAGGACAGGGTTGGTTTATGGCTACACCTTC
CASSLAGRTGLVYGYTF
>TRBJ2-5|TRBV20-1|TRBD2|.
TGCAGTGCTAGGACTAGCGGGGTACTACAAGAGACCCAGTACTTC
CSARTSGVLQETQYF
>TRBJ2-1|TRBV4-1|.|.
TGCGCCAGCAGCCACCGGGACGGTTCCTACAATGAGCAGTTCTTC
CASSHRDGSYNEQFF
>TRBJ2-5|TRBV6-2/TRBV6-3|.|.
TGTGCCAGCACCCACTACTCGGGGGCATTAGGGGAGACCCAGTACTTC
CASTHYSGALGETQYF
>TRBJ1-3|TRBV12-3/TRBV12-4|.|.
TGTGCCAGCAGTCCCGACTCGGGAACCTCTGGAAACACCATATATTTT
CASSPDSGTSGNTIYF
>TRBJ2-7|TRBV20-1|.|many
TGCAGTGCAAGACCCCAATCGAGCTCCTACGAGCAGTACTTC
CSARPQSSSYEQYF
>TRBJ1-2|TRBV5-6|TRBD1|.
TGTGCCAGCAGCTTAGGGGACAGTCCGATCTATGGCTACACCTTC
CASSLGDSPIYGYTF
>TRBJ2-3|TRBV11-2|TRBD1|many
TGTGCCAGCAGCTTGTGGCAGGGGGCGGGCACAGATACGCAGTATTTT
CASSLWQGAGTDTQYF
>TRBJ2-2|TRBV4-3|TRBD2|few
TGCGCCAGCAGCCAAGGACTAGCGGGGACAAACACCGGGGAGCTGTTTTTT
CASSQGLAGTNTGELFF
>TRBJ2-7|TRBV4-1|TRBD2|many
TGCGCCAGCAGCCGAGGACTAGCGGGAGGGGAAGAGCAGTACTTC
CASSRGLAGGEEQYF
>TRBJ2-6|TRBV7-9|TRBD2|many
TGTGCCAGCAGCTTAGCGGCGACTAGCGGTCGCTCTGGGGCCAACGTCCTGACTTTC
CASSLAATSGRSGANVLTF
>TRBJ1-5|TRBV24-1|TRBD1|.
TGTGCCACAGCCACAGGGGGCCCCTATAGCAATCAGCCCCAGCATTTT
CATATGGPYSNQPQHF
>TRBJ1-5|TRBV2|TRBD1|many
TGTGCCAGCAGGTGGACAGGGAGTCAGCCCCAGCATTTT
CASRWTGSQPQHF
>TRBJ2-1|TRBV20-1|.|many
TGCAGTGCCCCCCTTACCCTAAAGAGCTCCTACAATGAGCAGTTCTTC
CSAPLTLKSSYNEQFF
>TRBJ2-1|TRBV10-3|.|.
TGTGCCATCAGTGATTACGGCAATGAGCAGTTCTTC
CAISDYGNEQFF
>TRBJ2-5|TRBV29-1|.|few
TGCAGCGTTCTCCAGGAAAACAAGGGGACCCAGTACTTC
CSVLQENKGTQYF
>TRBJ2-1|TRBV19|.|many
TGTGCCAGTAGTATATCAGCACACCGATACAATGAGCAGTTCTTC
CASSISAHRYNEQFF
>TRBJ2-7|TRBV6-6|TRBD1|few
TGTGCCAGCAGTTACTCAGGTACCGGGACAGCCATCTACGAGCAGTACTTC
CASSYSGTGTAIYEQYF
>TRBJ2-1|TRBV4-2|.|.
TGTGCCAGCAGCCAAGATGTGGAGGTCGGACAGTTCTTC
CASSQDVEVGQFF
>TRBJ2-7|TRBV28|.|many
TGTGCCAGCAGTTCCGCCTTCCGGGACGGTCCCTACGAGCAGTACTTC
CASSSAFRDGPYEQYF
>TRBJ1-1|TRBV15|.|many
TGTGCCACCAGCAGAGGCGATTTGAACACTGAAGCTTTCTTT
CATSRGDLNTEAFF
>TRBJ2-3|TRBV19|TRBD2|.
TGTGCCAGTAGTATTGGACTAGCTAGGAATACGCAGTATTTT
CASSIGLARNTQYF
>TRBJ2-6|TRBV4-1|TRBD2|.
TGCGCCAGCAGCGGACTAGCGGGAGCTCCTGGGGCCAACGTCCTGACTTTC
CASSGLAGAPGANVLTF
>TRBJ2-1|TRBV7-9|.|many
TGTGCCAGCAGCTTAGTGGCTAGCGTTGAGCAGTTCTTC
CASSLVASVEQFF
>TRBJ2-3|TRBV7-6|.|.
TGTGCCAGCAGCCCGGAGGGGACCACAGATACGCAGTATTTT
CASSPEGTTDTQYF
>TRBJ2-7|TRBV20-1|.|many
TGCAGTGCTAGAGAAGACGGGAGAGCCTACGAGCAGTACTTC
CSAREDGRAYEQYF
>TRBJ1-5|TRBV2|.|many
TGTGCCAGCAGTGAGGGGGCTAGCAATCAGCCCCAGCATTTT
CASSEGASNQPQHF
>TRBJ2-1|TRBV6-1|.|many
TGTGCCAGCAGTGAACGTCCTAGTTGGGGCAATGAGCAGTTCTTC
CASSERPSWGNEQFF
>TRBJ2-1|TRBV6-2/TRBV6-3|.|few
TGTGCCAGCAGTGACGATCTCTACAATGAGCAGTTCTTC
CASSDDLYNEQFF
>TRBJ1-1|TRBV30|.|many
TGTGCCTGCGAGGGGGGTGGCACTGAAGCTTTCTTT
CACEGGGTEAFF
>TRBJ2-1|TRBV19|TRBD2|few
TGTGCCAGTAGGGACGGGACTAGCGGGAGGGGTGAGCAGTTCTTC
CASRDGTSGRGEQFF
>TRBJ1-5|TRBV2|.|many
TGTGCCAGCAGTTCCAATAGCAATCAGCCCCAGCATTTT
CASSSNSNQPQHF
>TRBJ1-1|TRBV6-2/TRBV6-3|.|few
TGTGCCAGCAGTTCCCTCGTCACGGTGAACACTGAAGCTTTCTTT
CASSSLVTVNTEAFF
>TRBJ1-1|TRBV18|.|many
TGTGCCAGCTCACCAGGGGACCGCCGGAACACTGAAGCTTTCTTT
CASSPGDRRNTEAFF
>TRBJ2-7|TRBV6-6|.|many
TGTGCCAGCAGTTACTCGACCGACAGATCCTACGAGCAGTACTTC
CASSYSTDRSYEQYF
>TRBJ2-7|TRBV24-1|TRBD1|many
TGTGCCACCAGTGATCCTTTCGGCCGGGACAGACCCTACGAGCAGTACTTC
CATSDPFGRDRPYEQYF
>TRBJ2-3|TRBV19|TRBD1|many
TGTGCCAGTAGTCGCCGGACAGGGGGAGGCACAGATACGCAGTATTTT
CASSRRTGGGTDTQYF
>TRBJ1-1|TRBV12-3/TRBV12-4|.|many
TGTGCCAGCAGTCGTTCCCCTGAAGCTTTCTTT
CASSRSPEAFF
>TRBJ2-7|TRBV20-1|.|.
TGCAGTGCTAGCGTGGGTAGCTCCTACGAGCAGTACTTC
CSASVGSSYEQYF
>TRBJ2-1|TRBV7-2|.|.
TGTGCCAGCAGCCAAGCCCCAGGCCGGTGGCAGTTCTTC
CASSQAPGRWQFF
>TRBJ2-1|TRBV27|TRBD1|many
TGTGCCAGCAGTTTGCTTACCTTCGGACAGGGGGCGCGGGATGAGCAGTTCTTC
CASSLLTFGQGARDEQFF
>TRBJ2-5|TRBV20-1|.|.
TGCAGTGCTAGAGACACCCCCCCGGAGACCCAGTACTTC
CSARDTPPETQYF
>TRBJ2-2|TRBV7-9|.|.
TGTGCCAGCAGCTCCATGACTGACACCGGGGAGCTGTTTTTT
CASSSMTDTGELFF
>TRBJ2-3|TRBV4-1|.|.
TGCGCCAGCAGTCTCTGGGGGGCGGATACGCAGTATTTT
CASSLWGADTQYF